These T cell receptor beta chains were read from a single sample in a study of human T cells and chemical hapten exposure. TCRdb reprocessed the RACE reads via MiXCR and lists one record per CDR3 protein. The repertoire consists of about 46,000 distinct CDR3 sequences, with over 3.5% occurring once and the leading ten covering roughly 1.6%. The source material was whole blood. These receptors were taken from a female donor in good health. Some clones in this sample may be carry-over from other donors' samples. CDR3s include the opening cysteine and the closing phenylalanine or tryptophan. Fields, in order: D gene, clone size, V gene, J gene, CDR3 protein, CDR3 DNA. D genes are given only for firm matches. The size field is filled for only some rows; it gives once, few, many or a size class.

D: .; size: .; V: TRBV27; J: TRBJ1-1; CDR3: CASVTTAGDTEAFF; DNA: TGTGCCAGCGTGACCACGGCAGGGGACACTGAAGCTTTCTTT
D: TRBD1; size: many; V: TRBV12-3/TRBV12-4; J: TRBJ1-5; CDR3: CATGNGQGFQPQHF; DNA: TGTGCCACCGGGAACGGACAGGGCTTTCAGCCCCAGCATTTT
D: .; size: many; V: TRBV11-2; J: TRBJ1-6; CDR3: CASSLDPGRAFNSPLHF; DNA: TGTGCCAGCAGCTTAGATCCTGGCAGGGCGTTTAATTCACCCCTCCACTTT
D: .; size: .; V: TRBV12-3/TRBV12-4; J: TRBJ2-3; CDR3: CASSPGRVLLTDTQYF; DNA: TGTGCCAGCAGCCCCGGCCGGGTCCTACTCACAGATACGCAGTATTTT
D: TRBD2; size: many; V: TRBV28; J: TRBJ2-1; CDR3: CASLAGGRTYNEQFF; DNA: TGTGCCAGCTTGGCGGGGGGGCGAACCTACAATGAGCAGTTCTTC
D: TRBD1; size: many; V: TRBV3-1; J: TRBJ2-3; CDR3: CASSLRQGATDTQYF; DNA: TGTGCCAGCAGCCTACGACAGGGGGCTACAGATACGCAGTATTTT
D: TRBD1; size: many; V: TRBV28; J: TRBJ2-5; CDR3: CASSSGTGVSFQETQYF; DNA: TGTGCCAGCAGTTCCGGGACAGGGGTCTCTTTTCAAGAGACCCAGTACTTC
D: .; size: many; V: TRBV7-2; J: TRBJ1-4; CDR3: CASSLAGSPNEKLFF; DNA: TGTGCCAGCAGCTTAGCCGGCAGTCCGAATGAAAAACTGTTTTTT
D: .; size: many; V: TRBV10-3; J: TRBJ2-3; CDR3: CASRDSRATDTQYF; DNA: TGTGCCAGTCGGGACTCACGGGCCACAGATACGCAGTATTTT
D: TRBD2; size: many; V: TRBV10-3; J: TRBJ2-5; CDR3: CASKRGVRWEETQYF; DNA: TGTGCCTCCAAGCGGGGGGTTAGGTGGGAAGAGACCCAGTACTTC
D: .; size: many; V: TRBV5-1; J: TRBJ2-1; CDR3: CASKGTEGGNEQFF; DNA: TGCGCCAGCAAGGGGACAGAGGGGGGCAATGAGCAGTTCTTC
D: .; size: few; V: TRBV3-1; J: TRBJ2-7; CDR3: CASSQEFGGTSNSYEQYF; DNA: TGTGCCAGCAGCCAAGAATTTGGGGGGACAAGTAATTCCTACGAGCAGTACTTC
D: .; size: many; V: TRBV29-1; J: TRBJ2-3; CDR3: CSVVGSRQDTHPPHTQYF; DNA: TGCAGCGTTGTGGGGTCAAGACAGGACACACACCCCCCACATACGCAGTATTTT
D: .; size: many; V: TRBV5-1; J: TRBJ2-3; CDR3: CASSPGTDTDTQYF; DNA: TGCGCCAGCAGCCCAGGGACCGACACAGATACGCAGTATTTT
D: .; size: many; V: TRBV7-2; J: TRBJ2-6; CDR3: CASSPARFGANVLTF; DNA: TGTGCCAGCAGCCCAGCCCGGTTTGGGGCCAACGTCCTGACTTTC
D: TRBD1; size: many; V: TRBV6-2/TRBV6-3; J: TRBJ1-1; CDR3: CASSSGGRRTEAFF; DNA: TGTGCCAGCAGCTCAGGGGGCAGGAGGACTGAAGCTTTCTTT
D: .; size: many; V: TRBV29-1; J: TRBJ1-1; CDR3: CSVVVDPNTEAFF; DNA: TGCAGCGTTGTGGTAGACCCGAACACTGAAGCTTTCTTT
D: TRBD2; size: many; V: TRBV7-2; J: TRBJ2-1; CDR3: CASSLAASGYNEQFF; DNA: TGTGCCAGCAGCTTAGCGGCTAGCGGATACAATGAGCAGTTCTTC
D: .; size: .; V: TRBV7-9; J: TRBJ1-4; CDR3: CASSPGPPDKEKLFF; DNA: TGTGCCAGCAGCCCGGGACCCCCCGATAAGGAAAAACTGTTTTTT
D: TRBD2; size: many; V: TRBV6-2/TRBV6-3; J: TRBJ2-1; CDR3: CASSRVRSGGAEEQFF; DNA: TGTGCCAGCAGCCGTGTAAGGAGCGGGGGGGCAGAGGAGCAGTTCTTC
D: .; size: many; V: TRBV9; J: TRBJ1-1; CDR3: CASSPRGGQNTEAFF; DNA: TGTGCCAGCAGCCCGCGGGGAGGACAGAACACTGAAGCTTTCTTT
D: .; size: many; V: TRBV11-2; J: TRBJ1-1; CDR3: CASSLAVGAGGTEAFF; DNA: TGTGCCAGCAGCTTAGCGGTCGGAGCCGGGGGCACTGAAGCTTTCTTT
D: .; size: many; V: TRBV24-1; J: TRBJ1-1; CDR3: CATSDSLTQGRLNTEAFF; DNA: TGTGCCACCAGTGACTCGCTAACACAGGGCAGACTGAACACTGAAGCTTTCTTT
D: .; size: many; V: TRBV6-2/TRBV6-3; J: TRBJ2-7; CDR3: CASSYGLIGGGSSYEQYF; DNA: TGTGCCAGCAGCTACGGTTTGATCGGAGGGGGAAGCTCCTACGAGCAGTACTTC
D: TRBD1; size: many; V: TRBV20-1; J: TRBJ2-5; CDR3: CSARTDRYQETQYF; DNA: TGCAGTGCTAGAACGGACAGGTACCAAGAGACCCAGTACTTC
D: TRBD2; size: many; V: TRBV6-2/TRBV6-3; J: TRBJ2-1; CDR3: CASSYLPGRGGASSYNEQFF; DNA: TGTGCCAGCAGTTACCTTCCGGGTCGCGGGGGGGCCTCCTCCTACAATGAGCAGTTCTTC
D: .; size: few; V: TRBV19; J: TRBJ1-6; CDR3: CASSIDTHQPLHF; DNA: TGTGCCAGTAGTATTGACACTCATCAGCCCCTCCACTTT
D: .; size: many; V: TRBV5-6; J: TRBJ2-7; CDR3: CASSLAWGSYEQYF; DNA: TGTGCCAGCAGCTTGGCCTGGGGGTCCTACGAGCAGTACTTC
D: TRBD2; size: few; V: TRBV6-5; J: TRBJ2-3; CDR3: CASSYGRSAGGTDTQYF; DNA: TGTGCCAGCAGTTACGGTCGATCGGCGGGGGGCACAGATACGCAGTATTTT
D: TRBD1; size: many; V: TRBV24-1; J: TRBJ2-2; CDR3: CATSDLRQGGTGELFF; DNA: TGTGCCACCAGTGATTTACGACAGGGTGGCACCGGGGAGCTGTTTTTT
D: .; size: many; V: TRBV20-1; J: TRBJ1-1; CDR3: CSASLASGGVNTEAFF; DNA: TGCAGTGCTAGCCTCGCGAGTGGAGGCGTGAACACTGAAGCTTTCTTT
D: TRBD1; size: many; V: TRBV7-8; J: TRBJ2-7; CDR3: CASSLGQGQTYEQYF; DNA: TGTGCCAGCAGCCTGGGACAGGGGCAAACCTACGAGCAGTACTTC
D: TRBD1; size: many; V: TRBV2; J: TRBJ2-3; CDR3: CASSGQGAYTDTQYF; DNA: TGTGCCAGCAGTGGACAGGGGGCGTATACAGATACGCAGTATTTT
D: .; size: many; V: TRBV29-1; J: TRBJ2-3; CDR3: CSVLGGTDTQYF; DNA: TGCAGCGTTTTAGGGGGCACAGATACGCAGTATTTT
D: TRBD2; size: many; V: TRBV27; J: TRBJ2-4; CDR3: CASSLIAGGSQNIQYF; DNA: TGTGCCAGCAGTCTTATAGCGGGGGGGTCGCAAAACATTCAGTACTTC
D: .; size: few; V: TRBV24-1; J: TRBJ1-1; CDR3: CATRTTGTEAFF; DNA: TGTGCCACCAGGACTACGGGAACTGAAGCTTTCTTT